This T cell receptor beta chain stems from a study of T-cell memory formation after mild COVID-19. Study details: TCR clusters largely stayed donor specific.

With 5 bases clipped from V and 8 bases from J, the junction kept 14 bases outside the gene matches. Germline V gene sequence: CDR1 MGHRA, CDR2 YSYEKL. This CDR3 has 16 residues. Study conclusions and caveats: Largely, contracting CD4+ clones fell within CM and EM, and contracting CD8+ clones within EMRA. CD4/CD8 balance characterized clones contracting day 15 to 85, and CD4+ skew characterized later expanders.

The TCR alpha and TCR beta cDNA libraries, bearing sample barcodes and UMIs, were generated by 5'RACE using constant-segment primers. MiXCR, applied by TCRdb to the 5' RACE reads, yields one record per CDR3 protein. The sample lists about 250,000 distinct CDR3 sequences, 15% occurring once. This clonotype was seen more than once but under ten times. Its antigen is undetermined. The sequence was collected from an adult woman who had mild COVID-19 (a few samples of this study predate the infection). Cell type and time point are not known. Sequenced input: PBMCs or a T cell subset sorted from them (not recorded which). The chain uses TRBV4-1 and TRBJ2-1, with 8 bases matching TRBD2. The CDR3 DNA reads TGCGCCAGCAGCGCGCGGACTAGCTTAAAGATGGATGAGCAGTTCTTC. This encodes CASSARTSLKMDEQFF.